This TCR beta chain was profiled in a study of blood T cell repertoires in COVID-19. The germline V gene encodes CDR1 SGHRS and CDR2 YFSETQ. V lost 0 bases and J lost 2; bases outside the gene matches: 4. The CDR3 runs to 16 residues. Assay: immunoSEQ multiplex PCR; the TCRdb copy retains only in-frame clones and omits some. Of about 350,000 clones listed, approximately 88% are singletons. A Seattle source enrolled patients during active infection and followed them longitudinally. V and J are TRBV5-1 and TRBJ2-3; TRBD2 agrees at 9 bases. The source is a man aged 30 to 45 with COVID-19, enrolled during active disease. Source material: peripheral blood. CDR3 sequence: CASSLAGGRATDTQYF. In nucleotides, the CDR3 is TGCGCCAGCAGCTTGGCTGGCGGGAGGGCCACAGATACGCAGTATTTT.